These 24 T cell receptor beta chains were all obtained from the same sample, sequenced in a study of blood T cell repertoires in COVID-19. TCRdb keeps only in-frame clones here, not all; method: immunoSEQ multiplex PCR. Of 290,000 or so clones in the sample, more than 75% were seen once. The sequenced sample was PBMCs or T cells enriched from blood (not recorded which). These receptor sequences come from a woman aged 18-29 years who had recovered from COVID-19.

V usage is TRBV19 and J usage is TRBJ1-1; weak D call: TRBD1 (5 bases). Per the germline V gene, CDR1 is LNHDA and CDR2 is SQIVND (reference sequence). V dropped 2 bases and J dropped 0 bases, with 13 bases sitting between them. CDR3 size: 16 residues. CDR3 sequence: CASSIFGHTMNTEAFF. Here the CDR3 DNA reads TGTGCCAGTAGTATATTCGGACATACGATGAACACTGAAGCTTTCTTT.

CDR3: CSVEENGTGGETQYF. Written as DNA, the CDR3 is TGCAGCGTTGAAGAAAACGGGACAGGGGGAGAGACCCAGTACTTC. V usage is TRBV29-1 and J usage is TRBJ2-5, with 11 bases matching TRBD1. This CDR3 contains 15 residues. Germline loops: CDR1 SQVTM, CDR2 ANQGSEA. V lost 0 bases and J lost 4; bases outside the gene matches: 4. Using reference TRBV29-1 and TRBJ2-5 for the parts outside the CDR3, the full variable domain is SAVISQKPSRDICQRGTSLTIQCQVDSQVTMMFWYRQQPGQSLTLIATANQGSEATYESGFVIDKFPISRPNLTFSTLTVSNMSPEDSSIYLCSVEENGTGGETQYFGPGTRLLVL.

The V call is TRBV7-8, the J call TRBJ2-5; 8 bases line up with TRBD2. Per the germline V gene, CDR1 is SGHVS and CDR2 is FQNEAQ. V dropped 3 bases and J dropped 0; count of bases not matched to a gene: 3. This CDR3 is 15 amino acids long. The CDR3 region is CASSFWTSHQETQYF. The CDR3, as DNA: TGTGCCAGCAGCTTTTGGACTAGCCACCAAGAGACCCAGTACTTC.

A remark on this clone: One junction end disagrees with the germline gene, perhaps due to a read error. The chain recombines TRBV15 with TRBJ2-5; 8 nucleotides agree with TRBD2. The germline CDR1 and CDR2 sequences are LNHNV and YYDKDF (reference sequence). The CDR3 spans 15 residues. The CDR3 DNA reads as TGTGCCACCAGCCGAGATGGGACTAGAGGGGAGACCCAGTACTTC. This encodes CATSRDGTRGETQYF. Together with reference TRBV15 and TRBJ2-5, the CDR3 gives the full variable domain: DAMVIQNPRYQVTQFGKPVTLSCSQTLNHNVMYWYQQKSSQAPKLLFHYYDKDFNNEADTPDNFQSRRPNTSFCFLDIRSPGLGDTAMYLCATSRDGTRGETQYFGPGTRLLVL.

The J gene is TRBJ2-1, the V gene TRBV11-1; 10 bases align to TRBD1. The V and J ends lost 5 bases and 7 bases, in that order; junction bases with no gene match: 5. Germline V gives CDR1 SGHAT, CDR2 FQDESV (reference sequence). This CDR3 is 14 amino acids long. The CDR3 DNA reads TGTGCCAGCAGCCTGGGACAGGGGCGGAATGAGCAGTTCTTC. Translation: CASSLGQGRNEQFF.

The chain uses TRBV27 and TRBJ2-7, with 9 bases identical to TRBD2. CDR3 length equals 15 residues. Trimming removed 8 bases from V and 5 bases from J; junction bases left unmatched: 13. Germline V CDR1 and CDR2: MNHEY, SMNVEV (reference sequence). The CDR3 DNA reads TGTGCCAGCCGAACCGTCCGGGTAGCGGGAGACGAGCAGTACTTC. This codes for CASRTVRVAGDEQYF.

J is TRBJ2-1 and V is TRBV28; TRBD2 agrees at 16 bases. Germline CDR1 MDHEN, CDR2 SYDVKM. This CDR3 has 23 amino acids. J was trimmed by 4 bases and V by 6 bases; bases with no gene match: 24. The CDR3 DNA reads as TGTGCCAGCAGCACGGATAGAGTCCAGGGGACTAGCGGGAGGGATATCATATACAATGAGCAGTTCTTC. Encoded protein: CASSTDRVQGTSGRDIIYNEQFF.

The V and J genes are TRBV5-1 and TRBJ1-3; 7 bases map to TRBD1. Germline V gene data show CDR1 as SGHRS and CDR2 as YFSETQ. J lost 0 bases, V lost 3 bases, and 3 bases had no gene match. This CDR3 has 15 amino acids. As DNA, the CDR3 is TGCGCCAGCAGCTCTGACAGGGACTCTGGAAACACCATATATTTT. Translation gives CASSSDRDSGNTIYF.

The V gene is TRBV5-6, the J gene TRBJ2-5, with D possibly being TRBD1 (5 bases). The CDR3 covers 11 residues. Between the trimmed V and J ends, which lost 6 bases and 5 bases, there was a span of 8 bases. CDR1 is SGHDT and CDR2 is YYEEEE in the germline V gene. The CDR3 is CASMGRETQYF. In DNA form, the CDR3 reads TGTGCCAGCATGGGGCGGGAGACCCAGTACTTC.

The chain is built from TRBV18 and TRBJ2-1; 9 bases fit TRBD1. The V and J ends lost 6 bases and 9 bases, in that order; junction bases with no gene match: 12. Germline CDR1 KGHSH, CDR2 LQKENI. The CDR3 consists of 15 residues. This chain's CDR3 is CASSELTGGEGEQFF. The CDR3 DNA reads TGTGCCAGCTCCGAATTGACAGGGGGAGAAGGTGAGCAGTTCTTC.

The rearrangement links TRBV27 to TRBJ2-7; D is undetermined. CDR3 size: 12 residues. V gave up 3 bases and J gave up 3 bases, with 6 bases separating them. Germline V gene lookup returns CDR1 MNHEY and CDR2 SMNVEV (reference sequence). CDR3 DNA sequence: TGTGCCAGCAGTTTTAATAGCTACGAGCAGTACTTC. Its translation: CASSFNSYEQYF.

The chain joins TRBV11-3 to TRBJ2-7; TRBD2 is a possible D gene (7 bases). V lost 1 base and J 2 bases, leaving 12 bases between the germline ends. CDR1 SGHNT and CDR2 YENEEA come from the germline V gene. The CDR3 sequence is 15 residues long. The CDR3 sequence is CASSLGGGSTYEQYF. Written as DNA, the CDR3 is TGTGCCAGCAGCTTAGGGGGGGGCAGTACCTACGAGCAGTACTTC.

The V gene is TRBV24-1, the J gene TRBJ2-6; 10 nucleotides match TRBD2. V dropped 2 bases and J dropped 0; count of bases not matched to a gene: 6. Germline V CDR1 and CDR2: KGHDR, SFDVKD. The CDR3 has 19 amino acids. CDR3 nucleotides: TGTGCCACCAGTGATTCACGACTAGCGGGCCGCTCTGGGGCCAACGTCCTGACTTTC. Protein: CATSDSRLAGRSGANVLTF.

The rearrangement joins TRBV5-8 to TRBJ1-1; TRBD1 aligns across 8 bases. The CDR3 loop spans 17 amino acids. CDR1 SGHTS and CDR2 YDEGEE come from the germline V gene. V shed 6 bases, J shed 0 bases, and the junction held 13 bases outside the gene matches. The CDR3 nucleotides read TGTGCCAGCACCACAACCGGGACAGGATTGATGAACACTGAAGCTTTCTTT. It specifies CASTTTGTGLMNTEAFF.

The rearrangement uses TRBV5-4 and TRBJ2-1; 7 bases match TRBD1. This CDR3 has 15 amino acids. In germline, CDR1 is SGHNT, CDR2 YYREEE (reference sequence). After removal of 4 bases from V and 5 bases from J, the junction contained 9 bases not matched to a gene. The CDR3 sequence is CASSDYRGRNNEQFF. The CDR3 region has the DNA TGTGCCAGCAGCGACTACAGGGGTCGCAACAATGAGCAGTTCTTC.

The chain combines TRBV30 with TRBJ1-3; no clear D gene. The length of the CDR3 is 14 residues. Trimming took 1 base from V and 0 from J, leaving 7 bases between them. Germline loops: CDR1 GTSNPN, CDR2 SVGIG (reference sequence). The chain's CDR3 is CAWSAKNSGNTIYF. Written as DNA, the CDR3 is TGTGCCTGGAGTGCTAAGAACTCTGGAAACACCATATATTTT.

This clone was detected only once. An end of the junction does not agree with germline; a read error may underlie this. The rearrangement links TRBV5-6 to TRBJ1-6; no reliable D call. CDR3 size: 16 residues. CDR1 is SGHDT, CDR2 YYEEEE, per germline. CDR3 amino acids: CASSLEAGSSYSPLHF. The CDR3 DNA is TGTGCCAGCAGCTTGGAAGCCGGGTCCTCATATTCACCTCTCCACTTT.

This clone appeared a few times. This chain links TRBV2 with TRBJ2-7; 12 nucleotides align to TRBD2. The CDR3 extends over 16 amino acids. With 3 bases clipped from V and 5 bases from J, the junction kept 8 bases outside the gene matches. Germline assignment: CDR1 SNHLY and CDR2 FYNNEI. The CDR3 DNA reads as TGTGCCAGCAGTGACGAACTAGCGGGAGGTCACGACGAGCAGTACTTC. Encoded protein: CASSDELAGGHDEQYF.

This chain links TRBV3-1 (or the pseudogene TRBV3-2) with TRBJ2-1, with 7 bases lining up with TRBD1. The ends lost 1 base at V and 1 base at J; junction bases unmatched: 7. Looked up from germline, CDR1 is LGHDT and CDR2 is YNNKEL (reference sequence). The CDR3 has 17 residues. The CDR3 sequence: CASSQGLMGQSYNEQFF. The CDR3 DNA sequence: TGTGCCAGCAGCCAAGGTTTGATGGGACAGTCCTACAATGAGCAGTTCTTC.

This clone occurred once. This rearrangement joins TRBV11-3 to TRBJ2-5; no clear D gene. The CDR3 covers 15 residues. Germline lookup yields CDR1 SGHNT and CDR2 YENEEA. With 0 bases removed from V and 2 bases from J, the gap between germline ends came to 10 bases. Here the CDR3 DNA reads TGTGCCAGCAGCTTAGATCGTAACAGACAAGAGACCCAGTACTTC. Amino acids: CASSLDRNRQETQYF.

The V and J genes are TRBV11-3 and TRBJ1-1; TRBD1 might be the D (6 bases). Germline V gene lookup returns CDR1 SGHNT and CDR2 YENEEA. Trimming stripped 3 bases from V and 3 bases from J, with 11 bases between. The CDR3 runs 14 residues. The CDR3 is CASSLYRDYTEAFF. The DNA of the CDR3 is TGTGCCAGCAGCTTGTACAGGGATTACACTGAAGCTTTCTTT.

V and J are TRBV19 and TRBJ1-6; 7 nucleotides line up with TRBD1. The CDR3 is made up of 16 amino acids. V trimming: 4 bases; J trimming: 0 bases; junction bases outside the gene matches: 3. Germline CDR1 reads LNHDA; CDR2 reads SQIVND (reference sequence). CDR3 region: CASSTRDSSYNSPLHF. Written as DNA, the CDR3 is TGTGCCAGTAGTACCCGGGACAGCTCCTATAATTCACCCCTCCACTTT. The variable domain in full, with the rest retrieved from reference TRBV19 and TRBJ1-6, is DGGITQSPKYLFRKEGQNVTLSCEQNLNHDAMYWYRQDPGQGLRLIYYSQIVNDFQKGDIAEGYSVSREKKESFPLTVTSAQKNPTAFYLCASSTRDSSYNSPLHFGNGTRLTVT.

This rearrangement joins TRBV25-1 to TRBJ2-5; 9 bases map to TRBD1. J gave up 4 bases and V 2 bases, and 11 bases lay outside the gene matches. The CDR3 is 17 residues long. Germline values: CDR1 MGHDK, CDR2 SYGVNS. CDR3 nucleotides: TGTGCCAGCAGTGAAAGCCCCCACAGGGGGCTACGAGAGACCCAGTACTTC. This sequence encodes CASSESPHRGLRETQYF.

The rearrangement uses TRBV5-4 and TRBJ2-5; 10 bases agree with TRBD2. Unmatched junction bases numbered 3, after V lost 0 bases and J lost 1 base. This CDR3 has 16 amino acids. Germline lookup yields CDR1 SGHNT and CDR2 YYREEE (reference sequence). Written as DNA, the CDR3 is TGTGCCAGCAGCTTGGCTAGCGGGGGTCCCCAAGAGACCCAGTACTTC. This sequence encodes CASSLASGGPQETQYF.